This entry is about one T cell receptor (beta chain). The antigen is undetermined. Sequenced with the Oncomine TCR Beta short-read assay was DNA taken from cultured CD4+ T cells. Genomic DNA extraction was carried out from cultured CD4+ T cells. MiXCR was run by TCRdb on the PCR reads, yielding one entry per CDR3 protein. This table holds about 10,000 distinct CDR3 sequences, 25% to 30% found once. The CDR3 totals 13 residues. Trimming stripped 5 bases from V and 6 bases from J, with 13 bases between. Looked up from germline, CDR1 is MDHEN and CDR2 is SYDVKM. This sample is part of a study of vaccination and CD4 T cells after COVID-19. Study-wide background: Two-dose vaccination with either BNT162b2 or mRNA-1273 was given to participants. Cultures serving as controls received a peptide pool (CEFX or HIV-1 Nef) or no peptide. Regarding the study as a whole: There was no significant change from roughly 21 to 40 median reactive clonotypes.

The treatment here: roughly 11-day PBMC culture with coronavirus spike peptide pools or control peptides (ViraFEST assay). It was before the COVID-19 pandemic (2011-2018) that the unexposed donor's CD4+ T cells were collected. Culture of approximately 2.1 million PBMCs per well took place with 10 IU/ml IL-2 and 8.5 to 10 ug/ml peptide pools. The material sequenced was CD4+ T cells from blood, cultured in vitro. V usage is TRBV28 and J usage is TRBJ1-2; TRBD1 is a possible D gene (6 bases). This TCR came from a human donor in good health. The CDR3 DNA reads as TGTGCCAGCAGTAACAGGGCTGGGAATGGCTACACCTTC. Its protein product is CASSNRAGNGYTF.